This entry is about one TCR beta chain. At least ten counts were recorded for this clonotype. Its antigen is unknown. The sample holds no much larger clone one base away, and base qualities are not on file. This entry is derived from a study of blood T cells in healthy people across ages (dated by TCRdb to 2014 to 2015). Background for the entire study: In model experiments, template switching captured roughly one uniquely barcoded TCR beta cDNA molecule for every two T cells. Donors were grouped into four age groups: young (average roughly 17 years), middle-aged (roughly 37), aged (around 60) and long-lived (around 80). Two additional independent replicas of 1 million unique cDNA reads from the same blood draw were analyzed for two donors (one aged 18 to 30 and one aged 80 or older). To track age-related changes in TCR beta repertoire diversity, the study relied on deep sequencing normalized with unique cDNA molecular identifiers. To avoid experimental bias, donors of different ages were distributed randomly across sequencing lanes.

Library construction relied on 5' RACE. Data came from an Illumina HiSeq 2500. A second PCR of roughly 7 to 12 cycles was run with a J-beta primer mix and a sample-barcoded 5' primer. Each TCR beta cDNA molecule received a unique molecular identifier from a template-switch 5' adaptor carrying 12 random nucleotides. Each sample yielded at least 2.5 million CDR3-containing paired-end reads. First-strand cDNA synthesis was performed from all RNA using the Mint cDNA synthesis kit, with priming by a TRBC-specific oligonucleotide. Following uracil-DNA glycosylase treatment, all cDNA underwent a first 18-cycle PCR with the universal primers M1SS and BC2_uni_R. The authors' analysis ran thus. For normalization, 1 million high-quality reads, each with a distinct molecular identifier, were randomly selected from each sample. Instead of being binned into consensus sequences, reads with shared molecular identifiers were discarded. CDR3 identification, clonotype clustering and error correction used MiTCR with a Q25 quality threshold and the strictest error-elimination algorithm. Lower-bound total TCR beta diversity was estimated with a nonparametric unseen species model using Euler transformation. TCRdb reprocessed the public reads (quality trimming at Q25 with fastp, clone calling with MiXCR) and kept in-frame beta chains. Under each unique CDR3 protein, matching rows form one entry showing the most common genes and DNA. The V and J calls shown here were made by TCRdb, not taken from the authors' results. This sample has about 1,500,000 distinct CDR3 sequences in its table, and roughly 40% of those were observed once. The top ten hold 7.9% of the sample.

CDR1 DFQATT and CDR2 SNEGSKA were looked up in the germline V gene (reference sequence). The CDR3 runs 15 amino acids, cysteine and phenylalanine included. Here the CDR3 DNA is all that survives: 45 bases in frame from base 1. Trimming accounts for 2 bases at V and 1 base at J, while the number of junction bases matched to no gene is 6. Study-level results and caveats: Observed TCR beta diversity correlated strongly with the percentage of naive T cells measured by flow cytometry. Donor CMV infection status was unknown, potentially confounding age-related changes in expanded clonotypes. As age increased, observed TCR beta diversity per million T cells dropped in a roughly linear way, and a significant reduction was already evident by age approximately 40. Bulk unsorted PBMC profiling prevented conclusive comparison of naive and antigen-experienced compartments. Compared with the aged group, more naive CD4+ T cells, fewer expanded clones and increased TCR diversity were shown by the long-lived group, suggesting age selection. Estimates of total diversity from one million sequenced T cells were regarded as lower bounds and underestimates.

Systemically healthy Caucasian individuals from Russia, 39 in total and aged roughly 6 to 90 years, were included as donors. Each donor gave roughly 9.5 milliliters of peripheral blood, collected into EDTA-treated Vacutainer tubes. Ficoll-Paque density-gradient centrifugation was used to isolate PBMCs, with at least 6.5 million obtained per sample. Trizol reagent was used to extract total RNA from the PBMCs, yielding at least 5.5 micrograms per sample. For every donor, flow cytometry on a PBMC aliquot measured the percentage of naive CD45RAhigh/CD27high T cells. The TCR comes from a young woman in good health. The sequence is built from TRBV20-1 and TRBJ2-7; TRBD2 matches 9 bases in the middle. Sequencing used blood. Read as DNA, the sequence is TGCAGTGCTAGAAGGGCTAGCGGGACGTCCTACGAGCAGTACTTC. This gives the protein CSARRASGTSYEQYF.